The 19 T cell receptor beta chains presented below share a single source sample, sequenced in a study of cytomegalovirus exposure and HLA in healthy donors. The PCR employed 60 Vbeta primers together with 13 Jbeta primers. The protocol was immunoSEQ multiplex PCR, while the TCRdb copy is restricted to in-frame clones and leaves out a portion. The sample includes 75,000 to 100,000 clones, roughly four fifths of them seen just once. The sequencing sample was made of PBMCs. All receptors derive from a man aged 35 to 55 in good health and CMV-seropositive.

The V call is TRBV19, the J call TRBJ1-1; D is unresolved. There are 15 residues in the CDR3. Deletions cut 2 bases from V and 3 bases from J, with 13 bases between. The germline CDR1 and CDR2 sequences are LNHDA and SQIVND (reference sequence). CDR3 nucleotides: TGTGCCAGTAGTATATCCGCACCCGGGGACACTGAAGCTTTCTTT. Protein sequence: CASSISAPGDTEAFF.

The chain uses TRBV6-5 and TRBJ1-2, with 7 nucleotides matching TRBD1. CDR3 length equals 12 residues. Germline V gene data show CDR1 as MNHEY and CDR2 as SVGAGI. Germline trimming cut 6 bases from V and 4 bases from J; bases unmatched to any gene: 2. CDR3 in DNA: TGTGCCAGCAGGCGACAGGGCTATGGCTACACCTTC. This translates into CASRRQGYGYTF.

The chain joins TRBV11-2 to TRBJ2-7; D is unclear. V was pared by 4 bases and J by 2 bases, with 12 bases between. There are 14 residues in the CDR3. The germline V gene has CDR1 SGHAT and CDR2 FQNNGV. The CDR3 sequence: CASSYRVIPYEQYF. For the CDR3, the DNA is TGTGCCAGCAGCTACAGAGTTATCCCCTACGAGCAGTACTTC.

A few counts support this clone. J is TRBJ1-1 and V is TRBV7-3, with no clear D. V was pared by 3 bases and J by 1 base, with 9 bases between. Germline values: CDR1 SGHTA, CDR2 FQGTGA. CDR3 length: 14 amino acids. The CDR3 DNA is TGTGCCAGCAGCTTCGGGGTGAAGAACACTGAAGCTTTCTTT. Its protein is CASSFGVKNTEAFF. Filled out from reference TRBV7-3 and TRBJ1-1, the complete variable domain reads GAGVSQTPSNKVTEKGKYVELRCDPISGHTALYWYRQSLGQGPEFLIYFQGTGAADDSGLPNDRFFAVRPEGSVSTLKIQRTERGDSAVYLCASSFGVKNTEAFFGQGTRLTVV.

This clone appeared a single time. This chain connects TRBV27 to TRBJ1-1, with D perhaps TRBD1 (5 bases). V lost 5 bases to trimming and J lost 1 base, with 8 bases between them. This CDR3 contains 13 residues. From germline, CDR1 is MNHEY and CDR2 SMNVEV (reference sequence). CDR3 sequence: CASSRDSNTEAFF. CDR3 nucleotides: TGTGCCAGCAGTCGGGACTCGAACACTGAAGCTTTCTTT.

The rearrangement joins TRBV15 to TRBJ2-1; 16 bases map to TRBD2. Germline V gene lookup returns CDR1 LNHNV and CDR2 YYDKDF (reference sequence). The CDR3 consists of 15 residues. Germline trimming cut 5 bases from V and 12 bases from J; bases unmatched to any gene: 7. The CDR3 coding sequence is TGTGCCACCAGCCCTGGGACTAGCGGGAGGGCCTTGCAGTTCTTC. This translates into CATSPGTSGRALQFF.

The J gene is TRBJ2-7, the V gene TRBV5-1; TRBD1 agrees at 9 bases. The V gene end was trimmed by 0 bases and the J gene end by 3 bases; junction bases not matched to a gene: 7. The V gene's germline CDR1 is SGHRS and CDR2 YFSETQ. The CDR3 runs to 16 residues. In nucleotides, the CDR3 is TGCGCCAGCAGCTTGGGTTCGGGACAGGGTCGCTACGAGCAGTACTTC. As protein: CASSLGSGQGRYEQYF.

This sequence joins TRBV6-1 and TRBJ2-5, with D possibly TRBD2 on 5 matching bases. Germline V gives CDR1 MNHNS, CDR2 SASEGT. This CDR3 has 16 residues. Trimming cost V 2 bases and J 2 bases, with 15 bases left between them. CDR3 protein: CASSETDGIEQETQYF. The CDR3 DNA follows: TGTGCCAGCAGTGAAACGGACGGGATTGAGCAAGAGACCCAGTACTTC.

This clone was recorded a few times. The chain employs TRBV5-4 and TRBJ1-2; the D gene is possibly TRBD1 (5 bases). There are 13 residues in the CDR3. Germline V CDR1 and CDR2: SGHNT, YYREEE (reference sequence). V was clipped by 6 bases and J by 3 bases, with 12 bases between them. As DNA, the CDR3 is TGTGCCAGCAACCAACCAGGGTACTATGGCTACACCTTC. It translates to CASNQPGYYGYTF. Full variable domain (remainder filled in from reference TRBV5-4 and TRBJ1-2): ETGVTQSPTHLIKTRGQQVTLRCSSQSGHNTVSWYQQALGQGPQFIFQYYREEENGRGNFPPRFSGLQFPNYSSELNVNALELDDSALYLCASNQPGYYGYTFGSGTRLTVV.

The J gene is TRBJ2-7, the V gene TRBV28, with 13 bases that match TRBD2. The junction had 10 bases not matched to a gene; V was cut back by 1 base and J by 7 bases. CDR1 is MDHEN and CDR2 is SYDVKM in the germline V gene. CDR3 length equals 17 residues. The CDR3 region is CASSLFPLLAGGGEQYF. Here the CDR3 DNA reads TGTGCCAGCAGTTTATTCCCCTTACTAGCGGGAGGGGGGGAGCAGTACTTC.

This chain joins TRBV7-7 and TRBJ2-7, with D perhaps matching TRBD1 (6 bases). Trimming shortened V by 0 bases and J by 3 bases, and 12 bases separated the two germline ends. Germline values: CDR1 SSHAT, CDR2 FNYEAQ (reference sequence). The CDR3 consists of 15 residues. CDR3 nucleotide sequence: TGTGCCAGCAGCTTAGCCGTAGGACAGAACTACGAGCAGTACTTC. It codes for CASSLAVGQNYEQYF.

This clone was observed a single time. The chain couples TRBV28 to TRBJ2-1; maybe TRBD2 (6 bases). V lost 3 bases and J 0 bases, leaving 9 bases between the germline ends. Per germline, CDR1 MDHEN and CDR2 SYDVKM. The CDR3 has 15 amino acids. The CDR3 sequence is CASSFGGSSYNEQFF. CDR3 nucleotides: TGTGCCAGCAGTTTTGGGGGGAGCTCCTACAATGAGCAGTTCTTC.

Only a few counts were recorded for this clone. The CDR3 coding sequence is TGCGCCAGCAGCTTGGCCGGCGGGAGGGCCTACAATGAGCAGTTCTTC. Translating gives CASSLAGGRAYNEQFF. This sequence joins TRBV5-1 and TRBJ2-1, with 9 bases identical to TRBD2. From germline, CDR1 is SGHRS and CDR2 YFSETQ. Germline trimming cut 0 bases from V and 2 bases from J; bases unmatched to any gene: 3. The CDR3 length is 16 residues.

The rearrangement links TRBV4-1 to TRBJ2-1; no firm D call. The ends were cut back, 0 bases at V and 4 bases at J, with 7 bases in the middle. Germline V CDR1 and CDR2: MGHRA, YSYEKL. This CDR3 spans 14 amino acids. CDR3 sequence (DNA): TGCGCCAGCAGCCAAGACAGAAATTACAATGAGCAGTTCTTC. The encoded protein is CASSQDRNYNEQFF.

The chain couples TRBV7-8 to TRBJ2-2; D is unresolved. V shed 0 bases and J shed 4 bases, with 6 bases lying between them. The CDR3 totals 14 residues. The germline V gene encodes CDR1 SGHVS and CDR2 FQNEAQ. CDR3 nucleotide sequence: TGTGCCAGCAGCTTAGCTTCCCGCACCGGGGAGCTGTTTTTT. Translating it yields CASSLASRTGELFF.

The chain links TRBV5-1 to TRBJ1-4; 8 nucleotides align to TRBD1. V shed 3 bases and J 3 bases; nucleotides not matched to a gene: 4. This CDR3 is 15 amino acids long. Per the germline V gene, CDR1 is SGHRS and CDR2 is YFSETQ. In nucleotides, the CDR3 is TGCGCCAGCAGCTGGACAGGGTTGGCTAATGAAAAACTGTTTTTT. Amino acids: CASSWTGLANEKLFF. Drawing the rest from reference TRBV5-1 and TRBJ1-4, the complete variable domain is KAGVTQTPRYLIKTRGQQVTLSCSPISGHRSVSWYQQTPGQGLQFLFEYFSETQRNKGNFPGRFSGRQFSNSRSEMNVSTLELGDSALYLCASSWTGLANEKLFFGSGTQLSVL.

This chain links TRBV2 with TRBJ2-1; D is ambiguous. The CDR3 extends over 11 amino acids. V was trimmed by 7 bases and J by 6 bases, leaving 7 bases between them. The germline CDR1 and CDR2 sequences are SNHLY and FYNNEI. The CDR3 here is CASTPSNEQFF. In DNA, the CDR3 is TGTGCCAGCACCCCTAGCAATGAGCAGTTCTTC.

The chain has TRBV25-1 and TRBJ1-1; 10 nucleotides line up with TRBD1. The CDR3 has 16 amino acids. Germline V gene lookup returns CDR1 MGHDK and CDR2 SYGVNS. Trimming cost V 7 bases and J 3 bases; bases outside gene matches: 11. CDR3 protein: CASTIRRTGGDTEAFF. DNA for the CDR3: TGTGCCAGCACCATACGCCGGACAGGGGGAGACACTGAAGCTTTCTTT.

The chain employs TRBV18 and TRBJ1-3; perhaps TRBD1 as D (5 bases). There are 16 residues in the CDR3. The V end was cut by 0 bases, the J end by 2 bases, with 11 bases between. Per germline, CDR1 KGHSH and CDR2 LQKENI. The chain's CDR3 is CASSPPGRSTGNTIYF. CDR3 in DNA: TGTGCCAGCTCACCACCGGGGCGGTCAACTGGAAACACCATATATTTT.